These 4 T cell receptor beta chains were sequenced from one sample in a study of blood T cells in healthy people across ages. For the second PCR, which ran for 7 to 11 cycles, a sample-barcoded 5' primer and a J-beta primer mix were used. Using its own MiXCR run on the 5' RACE reads, TCRdb lists one record per CDR3 protein. The repertoire holds about 1.4 million distinct CDR3 sequences, with approximately 60% as singletons. Source material: blood. Receptors were obtained from a man between 18 and 35 years old in good health.

The J gene is TRBJ2-7, the V gene TRBV27; 9 bases align to TRBD2. The CDR3 covers 14 residues. V lost 6 bases to trimming and J lost 2 bases; unmatched junction nucleotides: 5. Per germline, CDR1 MNHEY and CDR2 SMNVEV (reference sequence). The CDR3 protein is CASRLIAGAYEQYF. Written as DNA, the CDR3 is TGTGCCAGCAGACTTATAGCGGGAGCCTACGAGCAGTACTTC.

The genes are TRBV7-2 and TRBJ2-1, with 9 bases identical to TRBD2. The CDR3 is 16 residues long. CDR1 is SGHTA, CDR2 FQGNSA, per germline. V lost 5 bases, J lost 6 bases, and 11 bases stayed unmatched. The CDR3 DNA follows: TGTGCCAGCAGCCTCCAAGCGGGAGGAATGGGCAATGAGCAGTTCTTC. Translated, it gives CASSLQAGGMGNEQFF.

This chain uses TRBV11-2 with TRBJ2-7; possibly TRBD1 for D (5 bases). Germline CDR1 is SGHAT and CDR2 is FQNNGV. Trimming pared 0 bases from V and 0 bases from J, leaving 12 bases between. There are 16 residues in the CDR3. In DNA form, the CDR3 reads TGTGCCAGCAGCTTAGATAACAGGCTATACTCCTACGAGCAGTACTTC. It codes for CASSLDNRLYSYEQYF. The whole variable domain, filled in from reference TRBV11-2 and TRBJ2-7, reads EAGVAQSPRYKIIEKRQSVAFWCNPISGHATLYWYQQILGQGPKLLIQFQNNGVVDDSQLPKDRFSAERLKGVDSTLKIQPAKLEDSAVYLCASSLDNRLYSYEQYFGPGTRLTVT.

The table lists this clonotype with a few counts. The gene calls are TRBV12-3 or TRBV12-4 and TRBJ2-7, with TRBD2 as a possible D gene (5 bases). CDR3 length: 14 amino acids. V was clipped by 1 base and J by 3 bases, with 10 bases between them. CDR3 nucleotides: TGTGCCAGCAGTTTAGTGGGAGCTCTCTACGAGCAGTACTTC. Its translation: CASSLVGALYEQYF.